Listed below are T cell receptor beta chains from one sample, sequenced in a study of blood T cell repertoires in COVID-19. TCRdb's table, derived via immunoSEQ multiplex PCR, lists solely in-frame clones and lacks some. The table shows roughly 70,000 clones, with approximately 90% occurring only once. The material sequenced was peripheral blood. These TCRs come from a human donor in a cohort sampled during active COVID-19. Both conserved end residues are part of each CDR3. D genes are given only for firm matches. Clone sizes are given selectively: once, few, many, or a class where the clone is expanded.

j_gene	v_gene	abundance	d_gene	CDR3nt	CDR3aa
TRBJ2-7	TRBV6-1	once	.	TGTGCCAGCGAAGGGGGAAACTACGAGCAGTACTTC	CASEGGNYEQYF
TRBJ1-4	TRBV18	.	TRBD1	TGTGCCAGCTCACCACGGGGACAGGGAGTGTCACTGTTTTTT	CASSPRGQGVSLFF
TRBJ1-4	TRBV6-6	.	TRBD1	TGTGCCAGCAGGGGCGGGACAGGGAATAATGAAAAACTGTTTTTT	CASRGGTGNNEKLFF
TRBJ2-7	TRBV11-2	.	TRBD2	TGTGCCAGCAGCCATGGACTAGCGGGGGGGTACGAGCAGTACTTC	CASSHGLAGGYEQYF
TRBJ2-7	TRBV4-3	.	.	TGCGCCAGCAGCCAAGAATGGGGGGGCCTTTCCTACGAGCAGTACTTC	CASSQEWGGLSYEQYF
TRBJ1-2	TRBV12-3/TRBV12-4	.	.	TGTGCCAGCCTAACCCACGGTTACTATGGCTACACCTTC	CASLTHGYYGYTF
TRBJ2-7	TRBV29-1	.	.	TGCAGCGTTGAGGGGCAATACGAGCAGTACTTC	CSVEGQYEQYF
TRBJ2-7	TRBV25-1	.	.	TGTGCCAGCAGTGAACTGGGCTTAAACCCCGAGCAGTACTTC	CASSELGLNPEQYF
TRBJ2-7	TRBV5-3	.	TRBD2	TGTGCCAGAAGCCCCTCGTCCGGGGGGTGGTTCTACGAGCAGTACTTC	CARSPSSGGWFYEQYF
TRBJ2-7	TRBV6-6	once	TRBD1	TGTGCCAGCAGGGGGGGACAGGGGATATACGAGCAGTACTTC	CASRGGQGIYEQYF
TRBJ2-1	TRBV29-1	once	.	TGCAGCGTTGTTGGGCTAGCGTACAATGAGCAGTTCTTC	CSVVGLAYNEQFF
TRBJ1-1	TRBV11-2	.	.	TGTGCCAGCAGCTTATCGAGTGCTGGTTCCGGGAACACTGAAGCTTTCTTT	CASSLSSAGSGNTEAFF
TRBJ2-7	TRBV2	.	.	TGTGCCAGCGAACAGGGTTCTCCCTACGAGCAGTACTTC	CASEQGSPYEQYF
TRBJ2-7	TRBV6-5	.	TRBD1	TGTGCCAGCATCAGAGGGACAGGGCTGCACGAGCAGTACTTC	CASIRGTGLHEQYF
TRBJ2-5	TRBV3-1/TRBV3-2	few	TRBD2	TGTGCCAGCGGACCTAGCGGGGCCCAATTGAAGACCCAGTACTTC	CASGPSGAQLKTQYF
TRBJ1-1	TRBV4-1	.	.	TGCGCCAGCAGCCAAGATTGGGCCCCTCGGGGGACTGAAGCTTTCTTT	CASSQDWAPRGTEAFF
TRBJ2-7	TRBV7-3	.	.	TGTGCCAGCAGCTCCCCTTTACAGGGTAGCTCCTACGAGCAGTACTTC	CASSSPLQGSSYEQYF
TRBJ1-1	TRBV6-2/TRBV6-3	.	.	TGTGCCAGCAGTATCTACAGGGCCGAGGGTGAAGCTTTCTTT	CASSIYRAEGEAFF
TRBJ1-5	TRBV18	.	.	TGTGCCAGCTCCCCCAGGGTGGGAAGCAATCAGCCCCAGCATTTT	CASSPRVGSNQPQHF
TRBJ1-2	TRBV9	.	TRBD1	TGTGCCAGCAGCCCAAGACAGGGGGCGGATGGCTACACCTTC	CASSPRQGADGYTF
TRBJ2-7	TRBV27	once	.	TGTGCCAGCAGGCCTTCCCCGTCGGGGTCACCCTACGAGCAGTACTTC	CASRPSPSGSPYEQYF
TRBJ2-1	TRBV19	.	.	TGTGCCAGTAGTATAGGGGCAGAGCAGTTCTTC	CASSIGAEQFF
TRBJ2-7	TRBV11-2	.	TRBD2	TGTGCCAGCAGCCAATCTAGCGGGGTGGACTACGAGCAGTACTTC	CASSQSSGVDYEQYF